The 7 T cell receptor beta chains presented below share a single source sample, sequenced in a study of shared clonotypes between healthy human individuals. Using immunoSEQ multiplex PCR, the repertoire was profiled, and TCRdb retains in-frame clones only, with some absent. The sample gives approximately 500,000 clones, 60% to 85% of which show up once; 10% to 15% is in the top ten. Material: PBMCs. The receptors originated from a woman aged 40 to 50 in good health. Some clones in this sample may be carry-over from other donors' samples.

The chain uses TRBV5-6 and TRBJ2-1; 8 nucleotides line up with TRBD2. Per germline, CDR1 SGHDT and CDR2 YYEEEE. The trim removed 3 bases at V and 0 bases at J, leaving 2 bases unmatched. The CDR3 loop spans 15 amino acids. In nucleotides, the CDR3 is TGTGCCAGCAGCTCAACTAGCGGCTCCTACAATGAGCAGTTCTTC. This translates into CASSSTSGSYNEQFF.

On this clone: Other nucleotide sequences in the sample specify the same CDR3. The rearrangement uses TRBV7-9 and TRBJ2-3; D is perhaps TRBD1 or TRBD2 (6 bases each). CDR1 and CDR2 (germline): SEHNR, FQNEAQ (reference sequence). This CDR3 has 13 amino acids. Deletions cut 1 base from V and 6 bases from J, with 8 bases between. The CDR3 DNA follows: TGTGCCAGCAGCTTAGGGGGGGCGGATACGCAGTATTTT. Protein product: CASSLGGADTQYF.

This clone was recorded a few times. The chain is built from TRBV7-2 and TRBJ2-7, with 10 nucleotides matching TRBD1. CDR1 and CDR2 (germline): SGHTA, FQGNSA. The junction had 3 bases not matched to a gene; V was cut back by 1 base and J by 0 bases. This CDR3 is 16 amino acids long. CDR3 nucleotide sequence: TGTGCCAGCAGCTTAGTTCGGACAGGGGGCTCCTACGAGCAGTACTTC. It is translated as CASSLVRTGGSYEQYF.

The chain uses TRBV29-1 and TRBJ1-2, with 10 bases fitting TRBD1. The ends lost 7 bases at V and 6 bases at J; junction bases unmatched: 5. Germline values: CDR1 SQVTM, CDR2 ANQGSEA. The CDR3 extends over 12 amino acids. This CDR3 reads CSGDRGVDGYTF. DNA of the CDR3: TGCAGCGGGGACAGGGGAGTAGATGGCTACACCTTC.

This clone came up many times. The chain joins TRBV21-1 to TRBJ2-1; the table's D call of TRBD2 was not tested on the DNA. TRBV21-1 represents a pseudogene. CDR3 length equals 17 residues. CDR3 nucleotide sequence: TGTGCCAGCAGCTCACAGGCTAGCGGGCCCAGTTACAATGAGCAGTTCTTC. It codes for CASSSQASGPSYNEQFF.

V usage is TRBV2 and J usage is TRBJ2-7; D is ambiguous. Trimming took 0 bases from V and 2 from J, leaving 17 bases between them. Per the germline V gene, CDR1 is SNHLY and CDR2 is FYNNEI. The CDR3 loop spans 17 amino acids. The CDR3 protein is CASSEARGLAGAYEQYF. The DNA for the CDR3 is TGTGCCAGCAGTGAAGCGCGAGGCTTAGCAGGAGCCTACGAGCAGTACTTC.

The chain carries TRBV13 and TRBJ1-1; D is possibly TRBD1 (6 bases). Between the trimmed V and J ends, which lost 7 bases and 1 base, there was a span of 22 bases. Germline V CDR1 and CDR2: PRHDT, FYEKMQ (reference sequence). The CDR3 is 17 residues long. The CDR3 bases are TGTGCCAGCATTTTTAATAAGGGGAGGGGGTCGAACACTGAAGCTTTCTTT. Encoded protein: CASIFNKGRGSNTEAFF. The whole variable domain, filled in from reference TRBV13 and TRBJ1-1, reads AAGVIQSPRHLIKEKRETATLKCYPIPRHDTVYWYQQGPGQDPQFLISFYEKMQSDKGSIPDRFSAQQFSDYHSELNMSSLELGDSALYFCASIFNKGRGSNTEAFFGQGTRLTVV.